Below, 3 T cell receptor beta chains from the same sample are listed, as sequenced in a study of blood T cell repertoires in COVID-19. The method was immunoSEQ multiplex PCR; TCRdb's version includes in-frame clones alone and lacks a portion of them. Among 200,000 to 300,000 clones listed, approximately 90% were seen once. Sequenced: peripheral blood. Receptor source: a woman younger than 45 with COVID-19, enrolled during active disease.

This clone has just one count. The rearrangement links TRBV5-4 to TRBJ2-5; 7 bases agree with TRBD2. Trimming at V came to 1 base and at J to 7 bases, leaving 10 bases not matched to a gene. This CDR3 comprises 15 residues. CDR1 and CDR2 from the germline V gene are SGHNT and YYREEE (reference sequence). Here the CDR3 DNA reads TGTGCCAGCAGCTTGAATTCAGGCCGGGGGGTGACCCAGTACTTC. It encodes CASSLNSGRGVTQYF.

The CDR3 nucleotides are TGCGCCAGCAGCCTCGGACTAGCCAAAAACATTCAGTACTTC. Its translation is CASSLGLAKNIQYF. This sequence joins TRBV4-3 and TRBJ2-4; possible D gene TRBD2, 5 bases. CDR1 LGHNA and CDR2 YSLEER come from the germline V gene. V was pared by 4 bases and J by 0 bases, with 7 bases between. The CDR3 has 14 amino acids.

The rearrangement uses TRBV3-1 (or the pseudogene TRBV3-2) and TRBJ2-2; possibly TRBD2 for D (6 bases). V gave up 3 bases and J gave up 0 bases, with 14 bases separating them. This CDR3 has 17 amino acids. CDR1 LGHDT and CDR2 YNNKEL come from the germline V gene (reference sequence). The CDR3 sequence is CASSHFSGTSNTGELFF. The CDR3 region has the DNA TGTGCCAGCAGCCATTTTTCCGGGACTTCGAACACCGGGGAGCTGTTTTTT.